The sequence of this T cell receptor beta chain was determined in a study of shared clonotypes between healthy human individuals. The assay was run at deep level. TCRdb's copy holds only in-frame clones and misses some; the assay was immunoSEQ multiplex PCR. The sample has a few hundred thousand clones, roughly 97% seen once. The CDR3 extends over 14 amino acids. V shed 1 base and J shed 2 bases, with 9 bases lying between them. Germline assignment: CDR1 SGHDN and CDR2 FVKESK. The chain couples TRBV14 to TRBJ2-7, with unresolved D. The TCR sequence derives from a woman in her thirties in good health. The sequenced sample was naive CD4+ T cells sorted from blood. Subset here: CD45RA+ positively selected. DNA for the CDR3: TGTGCCAGCAGCCAAGCTTCCTTTACCTACGAGCAGTACTTC. Protein sequence: CASSQASFTYEQYF.